The clone carrying this T cell receptor (beta chain) was recorded at least ten times. Its antigen is unidentified. The investigators amplified TCR beta CDR3 regions from RNA transcripts. The HTBI primer set was used in a first-round RT-PCR of the TCR CDR3. MiXCR was run by TCRdb on the multiplex PCR reads, yielding one entry per CDR3 protein. The sample carries hundreds of thousands of distinct CDR3 sequences, under 45% recorded once. The data are from a study of T cells in Graves' hyperthyroidism and ophthalmopathy. Overall study results and limits: Most clonotypes that expanded in the thyroid above 0.001 also showed up in blood.

Fresh peripheral blood, under 13 ml, was the source of the PBMCs. This sequence was found in a woman aged 40 to 50 with Graves' hyperthyroidism. Input material: blood.

The CDR3 coding sequence is TGCAGCGTTGGTCTGATGGGGAATCAGCCCCAGCATTTT. Its translation is CSVGLMGNQPQHF. The chain has TRBV29-1 and TRBJ1-5; no clear D. This CDR3 region has 13 residues. With 4 bases removed from V and 4 bases from J, the gap between germline ends came to 11 bases. CDR1 is SQVTM and CDR2 is ANQGSEA in the germline V gene.